The table lists the clone carrying this T cell receptor beta chain with many counts. This record belongs to a study of human T cells and chemical hapten exposure. At the level of the study: Per-sample variation in TCR yield stemmed mainly from small pooled library volume differences.

The time point denotes: patch test 2, 6 weeks after DPC sensitization. Treatment defined: therapeutic diphenylcyclopropenone sensitization with weekly scalp DPC. Trimming pared 4 bases from V and 3 bases from J, leaving 6 bases between. The CDR3 has 12 residues. Each CDR3 protein is one row after TCRdb ran MiXCR on the RACE reads. The sample carries 360,000 or so distinct CDR3 sequences, around 6% recorded once. This receptor was obtained from a woman aged 18 to 35 with alopecia areata. Some clones in this sample may be carry-over from other donors' samples. The sequencing used whole blood, collected in connection with sensitization to the hapten diphenylcyclopropenone (DPC). The rearrangement uses TRBV12-3 or TRBV12-4 and TRBJ1-1; a weak D match, TRBD1 (6 bases). DNA for the CDR3: TGTGCCAGCAGTTCAGGGGACACTGAAGCTTTCTTT. Amino acid sequence: CASSSGDTEAFF.